In its sample, the clone carrying this T cell receptor (beta chain) was seen a few times. Its antigen is as yet unknown. Investigators reverse transcribed all isolated RNA, so they sequenced expressed TCRB transcripts. Produced via immunoSEQ multiplex PCR; TCRdb's table is partial and in-frame only. The data hold about 930,000 clones, with roughly a sixth observed a single time. Trimming removed 3 bases at V and 2 bases at J, with 12 bases between. The CDR3 totals 15 residues. The germline V gene encodes CDR1 SEHNR and CDR2 FQNEAQ (reference sequence). This sample was included in a study of beta chain features in type 1 diabetes. General observations from the study: Sequencing from cDNA could over-represent high-TCR-expressing cells. VDJ junctions from type 1 diabetes patients carried fewer insertions and larger deletions.

The specimen sequenced was naive CD4+ T cells from blood. The TCR comes from a woman aged 18-35 years in good health. V is TRBV7-9 and J is TRBJ2-3; D assignment may be TRBD1 or TRBD2 (5 bases each). The CDR3: CASSFWDDLTDTQYF. The CDR3 region has the DNA TGTGCCAGCAGCTTTTGGGACGATCTCACAGATACGCAGTATTTT.